The sequence of this T cell receptor beta chain was determined in a study of blood T cells in healthy people across ages (dated by TCRdb to 2013 to 2016). Some background on the complete study: In model experiments, roughly one uniquely barcoded TCR beta cDNA molecule per two T cells was captured by template switching. The donors were divided into four age groups: young (average around 16 years), middle-aged (about 39), aged (about 61) and long-lived (about 90). The study analyzed two additional independent replicas of 1 million unique cDNA reads from the same blood draw for two donors, one aged 18 to 29 and one aged 80 or older. Age-related changes in TCR beta repertoire diversity were measured in the study by deep sequencing normalized with unique cDNA molecular identifiers. What the authors observed across the whole study: Bulk unsorted PBMC profiling prevented conclusive comparison of naive and antigen-experienced compartments. Observed TCR beta diversity per million T cells fell roughly linearly with age, and a significant reduction was already apparent by age roughly 40. Estimates of total diversity from one million sequenced T cells were regarded as lower bounds and underestimates. Because donor CMV infection status was unknown, age-related changes in expanded clonotypes were potentially confounded. Compared with the aged group, the long-lived group had more naive CD4+ T cells, fewer expanded clones and increased TCR diversity, suggesting age selection. Observed TCR beta diversity correlated strongly with the percentage of naive T cells measured by flow cytometry.

The CDR3 contains 16 residues, cysteine and phenylalanine counted. Just the 48-base CDR3 DNA is kept, in frame starting at base 1. After removal of 6 bases from V and 6 bases from J, the junction retains 10 bases not matched to a gene. CDR1 and CDR2 are read off the germline V gene (reference sequence) as SEHNR and FQNEAQ. Donors were roughly 40 systemically healthy Caucasian individuals from Russia aged 6 to 90 years. Ten milliliters of peripheral blood were collected from each donor into EDTA-treated Vacutainer tubes. PBMCs were isolated by Ficoll-Paque density-gradient centrifugation, with at least 6.5 million obtained per sample. Total RNA, at least 5 micrograms per sample, was extracted from PBMCs with Trizol reagent. For every donor, an aliquot of PBMCs went through flow cytometry to measure the percentages of naive CD45RAhigh/CD27high T cells. The library was prepared using 5' RACE. TCRdb shows the sequencer as Illumina HiSeq 2500. A second PCR of about 7 to 12 cycles was run with a J-beta primer mix and a sample-barcoded 5' primer. A template-switch 5' adaptor carrying 12 random nucleotides introduced a unique molecular identifier onto each TCR beta cDNA molecule. At least 2.5 million CDR3-containing paired-end reads were obtained from each sample. The Mint cDNA synthesis kit, primed by a TRBC-specific oligonucleotide, was used to synthesize first-strand cDNA from all RNA. After uracil-DNA glycosylase treatment, a first 18-cycle PCR used universal primers M1SS and BC2_uni_R on all cDNA. Processing in the source paper ran as follows. For normalization, 1 million high-quality reads were randomly selected from each sample, with every read carrying a distinct molecular identifier. Instead of being binned into consensus sequences, reads that shared molecular identifiers were thrown out. MiTCR, run with a Q25 quality threshold and the strictest error-elimination algorithm, handled CDR3 identification, clonotype clustering and error correction. Lower-bound total TCR beta diversity was estimated with a nonparametric unseen species model using Euler transformation. The raw public reads went through TCRdb reprocessing: fastp at Q25, MiXCR clone calling, in-frame beta chains kept. Rows are combined by CDR3 protein, so each entry shows the most common genes and DNA. What appears here as the V and J calls and clone size reflects TCRdb's work, not the paper's. Here the sample has approximately 780,000 distinct CDR3 sequences; about a quarter occur a single time. In total, the top ten clones hold about 2.9% of the sample.

This clonotype has more than one count but fewer than ten. The clone's antigen remains unknown. No much larger clone exists at a distance of one base, and base qualities are not known. A further study also used this sample, focusing on T cells of mothers and their children. Drawing on the second study: Nine systemically healthy Caucasian individuals served as donors, namely three mothers together with their six children. cDNA synthesis consumed the entire amount of extracted RNA, loaded at around 1.5 ug RNA in each 15 ul reaction. In the second PCR, sample barcodes and 2-4 random nucleotides were introduced via the M1S primer. More than 8 million TCR beta CDR3 reads were obtained from each mother, and about 3 million reads were obtained from each child. Thymic selection similarly shapes TCR recombination output in related and unrelated pairs, with minor effect from inherited differences. Normalized repertoire overlap in related mother-child pairs was always slightly higher than in unrelated mother-child pairs, but the difference was never significant. Persistent microchimeric T cell clones were not detected, at a sensitivity of approximately 100 clones per million clonotypes. In the study, deep NGS was used to compare the TCR beta repertoires of mothers and children, and features distinguishing related mother-child pairs from unrelated individuals were sought. On average, the children were around 11 +/- 4 years old, while the mothers were around 42 +/- 4 years old. Libraries were sequenced on Illumina HiSeq 2000 with 100+100 nt paired-end reads after adapter ligation with NEBNext reagents. To prevent cross-contamination, the mother and child libraries were prepared a month apart and were sequenced in separate runs. Each donor had between about 450,000 and 2,200,000 distinct TCR beta clonotypes identified. Naive TCR beta clonotypes were estimated from low-frequency clonotypes matched to each donor's FACS-determined naive share, without sorting.

Recombination connected TRBV7-9 to TRBJ2-1; a stretch of 11 junction bases matches TRBD2. Sequencing input: blood. The TCR was taken from a boy between 10 and 17 years old in good health. The nucleotide sequence reads as follows: TGTGCCAGCAGACCAACTAGCGGGGGACCCACCAATGAGCAGTTCTTC. Translation gives CASRPTSGGPTNEQFF.